The entry below describes one T cell receptor beta chain. How the authors handled the data: For nucleated cells, counts were estimated from reference gene primer amplification. Generated by immunoSEQ multiplex PCR, the TCRdb table keeps only in-frame clones and is missing some. V, J and clone size derive from that table, while D and trimming were established from the DNA sequence. The sample yields approximately 270,000 clones, under 90% seen once. The record originates from a study of blood T cell repertoires in COVID-19. About the research overall: Sources were T cells, B-cell-depleted T cells, or PBMCs; the material itself was cDNA or gDNA.

The germline V gene has CDR1 SEHNR and CDR2 FQNEAQ (reference sequence). The CDR3 has 14 residues. The V gene end was trimmed by 4 bases and the J gene end by 2 bases; junction bases not matched to a gene: 3. The sequenced sample was peripheral blood. The genes are TRBV7-9 and TRBJ1-2; 8 bases fit TRBD1. The sequence was collected from a man aged 50 or older with acute or convalescent COVID-19. CDR3 amino acids: CASSSGTGNYGYTF. Here the CDR3 DNA reads TGTGCCAGCAGCTCCGGGACAGGAAACTATGGCTACACCTTC.